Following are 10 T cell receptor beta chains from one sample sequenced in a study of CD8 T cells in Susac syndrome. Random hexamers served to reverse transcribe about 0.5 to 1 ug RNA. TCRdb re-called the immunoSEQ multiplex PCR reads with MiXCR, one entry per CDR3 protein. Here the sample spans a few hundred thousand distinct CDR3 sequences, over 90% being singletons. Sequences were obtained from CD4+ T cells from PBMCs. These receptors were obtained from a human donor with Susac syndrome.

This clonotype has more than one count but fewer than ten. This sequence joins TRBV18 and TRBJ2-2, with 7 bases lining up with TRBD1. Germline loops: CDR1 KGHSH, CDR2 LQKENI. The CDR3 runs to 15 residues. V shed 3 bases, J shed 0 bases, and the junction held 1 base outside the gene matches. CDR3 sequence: CASSPGQSNTGELFF. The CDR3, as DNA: TGTGCCAGCTCACCGGGACAGTCGAACACCGGGGAGCTGTTTTTT.

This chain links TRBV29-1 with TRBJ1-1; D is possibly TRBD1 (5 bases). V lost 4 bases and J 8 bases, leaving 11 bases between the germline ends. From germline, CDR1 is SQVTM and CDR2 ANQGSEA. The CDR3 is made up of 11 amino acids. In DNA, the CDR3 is TGCAGCGTTGGCGGGGACGGGGAAGCTTTCTTT. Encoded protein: CSVGGDGEAFF.

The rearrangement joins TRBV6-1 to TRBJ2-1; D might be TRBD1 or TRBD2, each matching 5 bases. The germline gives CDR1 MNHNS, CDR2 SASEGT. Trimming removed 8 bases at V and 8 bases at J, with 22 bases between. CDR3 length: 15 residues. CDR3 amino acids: CASRSQRGRYDEQFF. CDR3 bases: TGTGCCAGCCGATCCCAGAGGGGTCGATACGATGAGCAGTTCTTC.

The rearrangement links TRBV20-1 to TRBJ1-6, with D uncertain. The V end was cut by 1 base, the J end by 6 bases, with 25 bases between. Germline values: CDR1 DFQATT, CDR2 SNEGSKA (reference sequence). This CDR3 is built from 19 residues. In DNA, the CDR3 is TGCAGTGCTAGAGGGTGGAAGGAAGGTGTGGGAAGCCTTAATTCACCCCTCCACTTT. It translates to CSARGWKEGVGSLNSPLHF.

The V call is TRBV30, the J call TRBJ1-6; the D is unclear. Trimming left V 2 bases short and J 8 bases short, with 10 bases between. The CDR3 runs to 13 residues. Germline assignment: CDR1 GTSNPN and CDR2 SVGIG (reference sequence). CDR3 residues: CAWSTGRDSPLHF. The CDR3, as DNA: TGTGCCTGGAGTACCGGACGGGATTCACCCCTCCACTTT.

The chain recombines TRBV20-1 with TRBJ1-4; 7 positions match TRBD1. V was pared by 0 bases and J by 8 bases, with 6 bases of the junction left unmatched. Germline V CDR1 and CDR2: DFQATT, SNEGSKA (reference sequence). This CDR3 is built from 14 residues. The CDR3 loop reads CSAREGRGSEKLFF. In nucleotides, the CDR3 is TGCAGTGCTAGAGAGGGCAGGGGGAGCGAAAAACTGTTTTTT.

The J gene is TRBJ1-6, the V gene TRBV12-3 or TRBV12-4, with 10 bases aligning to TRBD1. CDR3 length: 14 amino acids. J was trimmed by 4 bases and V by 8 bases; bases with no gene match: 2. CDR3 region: CASRDRGYNSPLHF. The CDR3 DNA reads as TGTGCCAGCCGGGACAGGGGATATAATTCACCCCTCCACTTT.

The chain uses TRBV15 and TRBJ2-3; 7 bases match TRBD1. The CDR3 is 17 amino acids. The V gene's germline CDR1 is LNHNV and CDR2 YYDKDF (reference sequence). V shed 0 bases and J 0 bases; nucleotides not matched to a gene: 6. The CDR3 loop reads CATSRDPPGGSTDTQYF. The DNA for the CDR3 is TGTGCCACCAGCAGAGATCCCCCAGGGGGTAGCACAGATACGCAGTATTTT.

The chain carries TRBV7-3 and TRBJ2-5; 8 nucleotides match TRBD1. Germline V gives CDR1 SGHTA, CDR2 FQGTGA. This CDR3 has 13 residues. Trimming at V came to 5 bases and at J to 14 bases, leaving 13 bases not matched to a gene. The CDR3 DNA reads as TGTGCCAGCAGCCCGCGACAGGGGATCCCCGTTTACTTC. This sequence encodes CASSPRQGIPVYF.

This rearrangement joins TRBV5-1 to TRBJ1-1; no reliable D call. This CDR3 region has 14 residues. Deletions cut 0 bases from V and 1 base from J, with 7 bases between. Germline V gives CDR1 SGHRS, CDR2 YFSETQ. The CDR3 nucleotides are TGCGCCAGCAGCTTGGCTGAGGGGAACACTGAAGCTTTCTTT. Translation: CASSLAEGNTEAFF.